One and the same sample provided the 18 T cell receptor beta chains below, sequenced in a study of T-cell memory formation after mild COVID-19. TCRdb analysed the 5' RACE reads with MiXCR anew, one entry per CDR3 protein. The sample carries about 400,000 distinct CDR3 sequences, 16% recorded once. The sequenced sample consisted of PBMCs or a T cell subset sorted from them (not recorded which). Every receptor here comes from a man between 18 and 35 years old who had mild COVID-19 (a few samples of this study predate the infection). Cell type and time point are not known.

This sequence joins TRBV6-5 and TRBJ2-1, with 10 bases identical to TRBD2. Germline CDR1 reads MNHEY; CDR2 reads SVGAGI. Trimming took 6 bases from V and 7 from J; bases not matched to a gene: 9. The CDR3 has 15 residues. This CDR3 is CASRRAGGLRNEQFF. CDR3 coding DNA: TGTGCCAGCAGGAGAGCGGGGGGGCTTAGGAATGAGCAGTTCTTC.

This clonotype was detected many times. The chain uses TRBV4-3 and TRBJ2-4, with TRBD2 matching 11 bases. V shed 0 bases and J 0 bases; nucleotides not matched to a gene: 7. Looked up from germline, CDR1 is LGHNA and CDR2 is YSLEER. The CDR3 consists of 19 residues. CDR3 nucleotide sequence: TGCGCCAGCAGCCAAGACGAGGCTAGCGGGGGGCTAGCCAAAAACATTCAGTACTTC. Amino acid sequence: CASSQDEASGGLAKNIQYF.

This clonotype has only a few counts. The rearrangement links TRBV11-2 to TRBJ2-1; D gene ambiguous. Trimming cost V 1 base and J 13 bases, with 11 bases left between them. The CDR3 is made up of 12 amino acids. Per the germline V gene, CDR1 is SGHAT and CDR2 is FQNNGV. The CDR3 loop is CASSLGSTRQFF. The CDR3 bases are TGTGCCAGCAGCTTAGGGTCAACAAGACAGTTCTTC. The full variable domain, its missing parts supplied by reference TRBV11-2 and TRBJ2-1, is EAGVAQSPRYKIIEKRQSVAFWCNPISGHATLYWYQQILGQGPKLLIQFQNNGVVDDSQLPKDRFSAERLKGVDSTLKIQPAKLEDSAVYLCASSLGSTRQFFGPGTRLTVL.

This rearrangement joins TRBV6-5 to TRBJ2-2; possibly TRBD1 or TRBD2 for D (5 bases each). From germline, CDR1 is MNHEY and CDR2 SVGAGI. The germline V and J ends were trimmed by 6 bases and 5 bases, with 19 bases remaining between them. This CDR3 contains 16 residues. Here the CDR3 reads CASSPPGHWGTGELFF. DNA for the CDR3: TGTGCCAGCAGCCCCCCAGGACACTGGGGGACCGGGGAGCTGTTTTTT.

This chain joins TRBV5-1 and TRBJ2-7; no firm D call. Between the trimmed V and J ends, which lost 1 base and 5 bases, there was a span of 10 bases. Germline V lookup: CDR1 SGHRS, CDR2 YFSETQ. The CDR3 extends over 13 amino acids. The CDR3 nucleotides are TGCGCCAGCAGCTTGACCAGCCGACACGAGCAGTACTTC. It is translated as CASSLTSRHEQYF.

The V gene is TRBV3-1, the J gene TRBJ2-7; TRBD2 might be the D (5 bases). The V gene's germline CDR1 is LGHDT and CDR2 YNNKEL (reference sequence). The CDR3 sequence is 16 residues long. The ends were cut back, 9 bases at V and 0 bases at J, with 21 bases in the middle. This CDR3 is CARGAVRATSSYEQYF. In DNA form, the CDR3 reads TGTGCCAGGGGTGCCGTGCGGGCAACGAGCTCCTACGAGCAGTACTTC.

Only a few counts were recorded for this clonotype. The chain joins TRBV6-1 to TRBJ2-4, with 7 bases that match TRBD1. The junction had 7 bases not matched to a gene; V was cut back by 6 bases and J by 8 bases. Germline V gives CDR1 MNHNS, CDR2 SASEGT. The CDR3 contains 13 residues. CDR3 loop: CASRSTGRDIQYF. CDR3 bases: TGTGCCAGCAGATCGACAGGGAGAGACATTCAGTACTTC.

This clonotype came up a few times. V gene TRBV10-1 combines with J gene TRBJ2-7, with TRBD1 matching over 10 bases. The junction had 11 bases not matched to a gene; V was cut back by 6 bases and J by 6 bases. This CDR3 spans 15 amino acids. Per the germline V gene, CDR1 is WNHNN and CDR2 is SYGVQD (reference sequence). CDR3 coding DNA: TGCGCCAGCAGCGATACCGGGACAGGGGCCGTCGAGCAGTACTTC. This codes for CASSDTGTGAVEQYF.

V and J are TRBV28 and TRBJ2-5; the D is unclear. The V gene lost 6 bases and the J gene lost 3 bases, with 11 bases spanning the gap. Germline assignment: CDR1 MDHEN and CDR2 SYDVKM. CDR3 length: 13 residues. In DNA, the CDR3 is TGTGCCAGCAGGGAACGGCTGGAAGAGACCCAGTACTTC. Its protein product is CASRERLEETQYF.

This clonotype has ten or more counts. This chain joins TRBV6-6 and TRBJ2-7; 7 bases fit TRBD1. The CDR3 sequence is 12 residues long. V was pared by 6 bases and J by 3 bases, with 2 bases of the junction left unmatched. Germline CDR1 MNHNY, CDR2 SVGAGI (reference sequence). The chain's CDR3 is CASSPGGYEQYV. CDR3 in DNA: TGTGCCAGCAGCCCAGGGGGCTACGAGCAGTACGTC.

In this sample, this clonotype turned up a few times. V usage is TRBV5-1 and J usage is TRBJ1-1; TRBD1 matches at 7 bases. The germline CDR1 and CDR2 sequences are SGHRS and YFSETQ. V shed 2 bases, J shed 1 base, and the junction held 5 bases outside the gene matches. This CDR3 contains 15 residues. The CDR3 coding sequence is TGCGCCAGCAGCTTACAGGGGCCCCCGAACACTGAAGCTTTCTTT. This translates into CASSLQGPPNTEAFF.

This clonotype was detected a few times. V usage is TRBV11-2 and J usage is TRBJ2-3; D is unresolved. Deletions cut 1 base from V and 2 bases from J, with 13 bases between. Germline V gene lookup returns CDR1 SGHAT and CDR2 FQNNGV. This CDR3 is 16 amino acids long. The CDR3 DNA is TGTGCCAGCAGCTTAGCCTCGAGGCCCCCCACAGATACGCAGTATTTT. This sequence encodes CASSLASRPPTDTQYF.

As to this clonotype: An end of the junction differs from the germline gene, which may be a read error. Written as DNA, the CDR3 is TGCAGTGCGAGAGGGGCAAAAGATACGCAGTATTTT. Translation gives CSARGAKDTQYF. J is TRBJ2-3 and V is TRBV20-1, with D perhaps given as TRBD1 or TRBD2 (5 bases each). From germline, CDR1 is DFQATT and CDR2 SNEGSKA (reference sequence). The length of the CDR3 is 12 residues.

In its sample, this clonotype was seen a few times. V gene TRBV7-2 combines with J gene TRBJ1-4; 7 bases line up with TRBD1. The germline V gene has CDR1 SGHTA and CDR2 FQGNSA. Trimming took 1 base from V and 11 from J; bases not matched to a gene: 7. There are 14 residues in the CDR3. DNA for the CDR3: TGTGCCAGCAGCTTAGAGCAGGGCAGGGGGAAACTGTTTTTT. Translation gives CASSLEQGRGKLFF.

This clonotype turned up a few times. V gene TRBV10-3 combines with J gene TRBJ1-6; 9 bases align to TRBD1. V shed 4 bases, J shed 13 bases, and the junction held 5 bases outside the gene matches. This CDR3 is built from 13 residues. Germline CDR1 reads ENHRY; CDR2 reads SYGVKD. The CDR3 DNA is TGTGCCATCAGTGGCCGGGACAGGGTCCCCCTCCACTTT. Encoded protein: CAISGRDRVPLHF.

The sample holds a few counts of this clonotype. The chain carries TRBV6-2 or TRBV6-3 and TRBJ2-1; D is possibly TRBD2 (6 bases). Trimming removed 7 bases from V and 15 bases from J, with 22 bases in between. The germline V gene has CDR1 MNHEY and CDR2 SVGEGT. This CDR3 region has 13 residues. CDR3 in amino acids: CASTRMGSAGLFF. DNA of the CDR3: TGTGCCAGCACCCGAATGGGCTCAGCGGGTTTGTTCTTC.

This clonotype was detected a few times. The chain employs TRBV20-1 and TRBJ2-1; TRBD2 agrees at 12 bases. Trimming cost V 6 bases and J 8 bases; bases outside gene matches: 11. The CDR3 loop spans 15 amino acids. In germline, CDR1 is DFQATT, CDR2 SNEGSKA (reference sequence). CDR3 nucleotide sequence: TGCAGTGCCAGCCCCCTAGCGGGGGGGCGAGATGAGCAGTTCTTC. This encodes CSASPLAGGRDEQFF.

The chain combines TRBV10-3 with TRBJ2-5, with 7 positions matching TRBD1. Germline V gene lookup returns CDR1 ENHRY and CDR2 SYGVKD. This CDR3 comprises 13 residues. Unmatched junction bases numbered 3, after V lost 2 bases and J lost 6 bases. CDR3 in amino acids: CAISEDRDQTQYF. The CDR3 DNA follows: TGTGCCATCAGTGAGGACAGGGATCAGACCCAGTACTTC.